These 16 T cell receptor beta chains were all obtained from the same sample, sequenced in a study of monozygotic twins with inflammatory bowel disease. From its re-call of the 5' RACE reads, TCRdb lists each CDR3 protein once, without DNA. The listing records roughly 150,000 distinct CDR3 sequences. What was sequenced was blood. The origin of the receptors is a human donor with ulcerative colitis or Crohn's disease, or a healthy co-twin of an affected twin (not recorded which).

This chain links TRBV7-3 with TRBJ2-2; TCRdb's D call of TRBD1 is untestable without DNA. The length of the CDR3 is 16 residues. Germline V gives CDR1 SGHTA, CDR2 FQGTGA. The CDR3 region is CASSLMGGTNAGELFF.

The chain couples TRBV11-2 to TRBJ2-5; lacking DNA, the TRBD1 call made by TCRdb goes unchecked. CDR1 is SGHAT, CDR2 FQNNGV, per germline. There are 16 residues in the CDR3. The CDR3 loop is CASSLGGTGMLETQYF.

V is TRBV5-6 and J is TRBJ1-1. This CDR3 has 15 residues. Germline V lookup: CDR1 SGHDT, CDR2 YYEEEE. CDR3 loop: CASSLVPPGPTEAFF. The entire variable domain, with the rest obtained from reference TRBV5-6 and TRBJ1-1, is as follows: DAGVTQSPTHLIKTRGQQVTLRCSPKSGHDTVSWYQQALGQGPQFIFQYYEEEERQRGNFPDRFSGHQFPNYSSELNVNALLLGDSALYLCASSLVPPGPTEAFFGQGTRLTVV.

This chain joins TRBV7-2 and TRBJ1-1; TCRdb picks TRBD1, but there is no DNA to check that call. The germline gives CDR1 SGHTA, CDR2 FQGNSA. The CDR3 sequence is 14 residues long. CDR3 region: CASSLEGENTEAFF.

The chain links TRBV6-1 to TRBJ1-1. The CDR3 consists of 15 residues. Germline values: CDR1 MNHNS, CDR2 SASEGT. The CDR3 sequence is CASSRDFVRPTEAFF.

This chain uses TRBV6-5 with TRBJ2-7; the D call from TCRdb, TRBD1, cannot be confirmed without DNA. CDR1 is MNHEY and CDR2 is SVGAGI in the germline V gene. The length of the CDR3 is 12 residues. CDR3 region: CASSRTGDEQYF.

CDR3 region: CASTGTSGIDEQFF. This chain connects TRBV10-2 to TRBJ2-1; TCRdb picks TRBD2, but there is no DNA to check that call. Looked up from germline, CDR1 is WSHSY and CDR2 is SAAADI. The CDR3 has 14 residues.

V gene TRBV7-9 combines with J gene TRBJ2-1; TCRdb gives TRBD1 as the D gene, but with no DNA this cannot be confirmed. The length of the CDR3 is 14 residues. The germline V gene has CDR1 SEHNR and CDR2 FQNEAQ (reference sequence). The CDR3 region is CASSFSTGDNEQFF. The full variable domain, completed using reference TRBV7-9 and TRBJ2-1, is DTGVSQNPRHKITKRGQNVTFRCDPISEHNRLYWYRQTLGQGPEFLTYFQNEAQLEKSRLLSDRFSAERPKGSFSTLEIQRTEQGDSAMYLCASSFSTGDNEQFFGPGTRLTVL.

The V call is TRBV7-9, the J call TRBJ1-4. Per the germline V gene, CDR1 is SEHNR and CDR2 is FQNEAQ (reference sequence). The CDR3 extends over 16 amino acids. This chain's CDR3 is CASSWLLKATNEKLFF.

The chain links TRBV20-1 to TRBJ2-3; TCRdb gives TRBD2 as the D gene, but with no DNA this cannot be confirmed. The germline V gene has CDR1 DFQATT and CDR2 SNEGSKA (reference sequence). This CDR3 contains 15 residues. The CDR3 sequence is CSARAGEGGSDTQYF.

The CDR3 loop is CSVELQGADDYEQYF. V usage is TRBV29-1 and J usage is TRBJ2-7; with no DNA, the TCRdb D assignment of TRBD1 cannot be verified. The CDR3 spans 15 residues. In germline, CDR1 is SQVTM, CDR2 ANQGSEA.

The chain couples TRBV5-4 to TRBJ2-5; TCRdb's D call of TRBD2 is untestable without DNA. Germline V gene sequence: CDR1 SGHNT, CDR2 YYREEE (reference sequence). The CDR3 covers 16 residues. CDR3 protein: CASSLAAAGWEETQYF.

The CDR3: CASSTGTGRSYEQYF. This chain links TRBV6-1 with TRBJ2-7; as DNA is missing, the TRBD1 call by TCRdb cannot be tested. CDR3 length equals 15 residues. Germline CDR1 reads MNHNS; CDR2 reads SASEGT.

The rearrangement joins TRBV7-2 to TRBJ2-7. The CDR3 consists of 13 residues. From germline, CDR1 is SGHTA and CDR2 FQGNSA. CDR3 residues: CASSLATAREQYF.

V usage is TRBV29-1 and J usage is TRBJ2-5; no DNA is available, so the TRBD1 call from TCRdb remains unchecked. This CDR3 has 12 amino acids. Germline V gene sequence: CDR1 SQVTM, CDR2 ANQGSEA. This CDR3 reads CSVSGEQETQYF.

The chain carries TRBV6-1 and TRBJ2-1; TCRdb names TRBD2, which stays unverified in the absence of DNA. This CDR3 is built from 15 residues. Germline V lookup: CDR1 MNHNS, CDR2 SASEGT. CDR3 protein: CASRLGLAGAGEQFF.